This passage covers 4 T cell receptor beta chains from one sample sequenced in a study of blood T cells in healthy people across ages. A second roughly 7 to 12 cycle PCR used barcoded and J-beta primers. A single record per CDR3 protein comes from TCRdb applying MiXCR to the 5' RACE reads. Of about 830,000 distinct CDR3 sequences in the sample, approximately 59% are singletons; the top ten hold around a quarter. The specimen was blood. The receptors originated from a man younger than 45 in good health.

This chain joins TRBV29-1 and TRBJ1-4; 9 positions match TRBD1. Germline values: CDR1 SQVTM, CDR2 ANQGSEA. V dropped 1 base and J dropped 5; count of bases not matched to a gene: 2. This CDR3 region has 14 residues. CDR3 sequence reads: CSVEGDRENEKLFF. As DNA, the CDR3 is TGCAGCGTTGAAGGGGACAGGGAGAATGAAAAACTGTTTTTT.

This clonotype came up a few times. The chain uses TRBV20-1 and TRBJ2-1; either TRBD1 or TRBD2 may fit D (5 bases each). V lost 3 bases to trimming and J lost 4 bases, with 13 bases between them. The V gene's germline CDR1 is DFQATT and CDR2 SNEGSKA (reference sequence). The CDR3 spans 14 residues. The CDR3: CSARGVIPYNEQFF. Written as DNA, the CDR3 is TGCAGTGCTAGGGGGGTTATTCCTTACAATGAGCAGTTCTTC.

This chain links TRBV20-1 with TRBJ2-7, with 7 nucleotides matching TRBD1. The CDR3 consists of 12 residues. Trimming cost V 5 bases and J 5 bases; bases outside gene matches: 6. Germline loops: CDR1 DFQATT, CDR2 SNEGSKA (reference sequence). The CDR3: CSAETGMNEQYF. The CDR3 region has the DNA TGCAGTGCTGAGACAGGGATGAACGAGCAGTACTTC.

The chain joins TRBV27 to TRBJ1-6, with D unclear. The CDR3 runs to 13 residues. The ends were cut back, 6 bases at V and 13 bases at J, with 16 bases in the middle. Germline lookup yields CDR1 MNHEY and CDR2 SMNVEV (reference sequence). The CDR3 bases are TGTGCCAGCAGCCCTATAGCTGATACCCCCCTCCACTTT. Protein: CASSPIADTPLHF.